The sequence of this T cell receptor (beta chain) was determined in a study of cytomegalovirus exposure and HLA in healthy donors. With 60 Vbeta and 13 Jbeta primers, the PCR was carried out. TCRdb's table, derived via immunoSEQ multiplex PCR, lists solely in-frame clones and lacks some. The sample gives around 230,000 clones, roughly 78% of which show up once; about 0.47% is in the top ten. Study observations and caveats: Cytomegalovirus association was assigned to about 150 TCR beta chains. TCR beta chain V- and J-gene trimming was linked, in a later analysis, to a missense variant in DCLRE1C. Within the data, a cluster of highly shared sequence variants was likely a sequencing artifact.

The germline V gene encodes CDR1 SGHRS and CDR2 YFSETQ. The CDR3 loop spans 17 amino acids. J was trimmed by 3 bases and V by 2 bases; bases with no gene match: 12. A word on this clone: Its antigen is unknown.

The chain is built from TRBV5-1 and TRBJ2-7, with 9 bases identical to TRBD2. Sample: PBMCs. The sequence derives from a boy younger than 18 in good health and CMV-seronegative. The CDR3 nucleotides read TGCGCCAGCAGCTTCTCTTTAGCGGGAGAAGTTAACTACGAGCAGTACTTC. Translation gives CASSFSLAGEVNYEQYF. Full variable domain (missing parts from reference TRBV5-1 and TRBJ2-7): KAGVTQTPRYLIKTRGQQVTLSCSPISGHRSVSWYQQTPGQGLQFLFEYFSETQRNKGNFPGRFSGRQFSNSRSEMNVSTLELGDSALYLCASSFSLAGEVNYEQYFGPGTRLTVT.